The rows below give T cell receptor beta chains drawn from one sample of a study of blood T cell repertoires in COVID-19. Data came from immunoSEQ multiplex PCR; TCRdb stores just in-frame clones and leaves some out. The table includes around 260,000 clones, approximately 86% detected once. Material: peripheral blood. These receptors were obtained from a woman aged 60 to 75 with COVID-19, enrolled during active disease. Both conserved end residues are part of each CDR3. D genes are given only for firm matches. Only some rows state a clone size, as once, few, many or a class for expanded clones.

V: TRBV5-4
D: TRBD1
J: TRBJ1-2
size: few
DNA: TGTGCCAGCAGAGACAGGGGGGAAGGCTACACCTTC
CDR3: CASRDRGEGYTF

V: TRBV4-1
D: TRBD1
J: TRBJ1-2
size: -
DNA: TGCGCCAGCAGCCAAGTGGACAGGGCCTATGGCTACACCTTC
CDR3: CASSQVDRAYGYTF

V: TRBV6-5
D: TRBD2
J: TRBJ2-7
size: -
DNA: TGTGCCAGCGCTCGGACTAGCGGGAACCTCTACGAGCAGTACTTC
CDR3: CASARTSGNLYEQYF

V: TRBV20-1
D: -
J: TRBJ1-5
size: -
DNA: TGCAGTGCTAGTACAGGGCGTCAGCCCCAGCATTTT
CDR3: CSASTGRQPQHF

V: TRBV19
D: TRBD1
J: TRBJ1-5
size: -
DNA: TGTGCCAGTTCGCCGGGACAGGGGGTTCAGCCCCAGCATTTT
CDR3: CASSPGQGVQPQHF

V: TRBV19
D: TRBD1
J: TRBJ2-7
size: -
DNA: TGTGCCAGTAGTGCCGTCGAGGGGGCGAAATACGAGCAGTACTTC
CDR3: CASSAVEGAKYEQYF

V: TRBV10-3
D: TRBD1
J: TRBJ2-5
size: -
DNA: TGTGCCATCAGTGGGGACAGGGGGCCCAAGACCCAGTACTTC
CDR3: CAISGDRGPKTQYF

V: TRBV2
D: -
J: TRBJ2-7
size: -
DNA: TGTGCCAGCAGTGATGAAGCGGCCACCTACGAGCAGTACTTC
CDR3: CASSDEAATYEQYF

V: TRBV30
D: TRBD2
J: TRBJ2-5
size: -
DNA: TGTGCCTGGAGTGATCTAGCGGGAGAGACCCAGTACTTC
CDR3: CAWSDLAGETQYF

V: TRBV5-4
D: TRBD1
J: TRBJ2-3
size: -
DNA: TGTGCCAGCAGCTTGGATCGGACAGGGTATGGAGGAGATACGCAGTATTTT
CDR3: CASSLDRTGYGGDTQYF

V: TRBV2
D: TRBD2
J: TRBJ2-7
size: -
DNA: TGTGCCAGCCGGGAGGCAGGACAATCCTACGAGCAGTACTTC
CDR3: CASREAGQSYEQYF

V: TRBV28
D: -
J: TRBJ2-5
size: -
DNA: TGTGCCAGCTATCCCTCCCCGTACCAAGAGACCCAGTACTTC
CDR3: CASYPSPYQETQYF

V: TRBV7-8
D: TRBD2
J: TRBJ2-2
size: -
DNA: TGTGCCAGCAGCTTAGGGCGGCTAGCGGGCACCGGGGAGCTGTTTTTT
CDR3: CASSLGRLAGTGELFF

V: TRBV30
D: -
J: TRBJ1-6
size: few
DNA: TGTGCCTGGAGTTATTCGGGTTTCAATTCACCCCTCCACTTT
CDR3: CAWSYSGFNSPLHF

V: TRBV7-9
D: TRBD1
J: TRBJ1-5
size: -
DNA: TGTGCCAGCAGCATTGGGACAGGGGTGGGTCAGCCCCAGCATTTT
CDR3: CASSIGTGVGQPQHF

V: TRBV15
D: -
J: TRBJ2-1
size: -
DNA: TGTGCCACCAGCAGAGATCTGGGAGATGAGCAGTTCTTC
CDR3: CATSRDLGDEQFF

V: TRBV5-4
D: -
J: TRBJ2-2
size: -
DNA: TGTGCCAGCAGCCAGGGCGGGAGGGAGCTGTTTTTT
CDR3: CASSQGGRELFF

V: TRBV19
D: -
J: TRBJ1-4
size: -
DNA: TGTGCCAGTAGTACCTGGGCCCCTCCGGCTAATGAAAAACTGTTTTTT
CDR3: CASSTWAPPANEKLFF

V: TRBV7-9
D: TRBD2
J: TRBJ2-1
size: few
DNA: TGTGCCAGCAGCCCGGGGACTAGGAATGAGCAGTTCTTC
CDR3: CASSPGTRNEQFF

V: TRBV19
D: -
J: TRBJ2-3
size: -
DNA: TGTGCCAGTAGTACGGACACTCGTACGCAGTATTTT
CDR3: CASSTDTRTQYF

V: TRBV30
D: TRBD1
J: TRBJ2-7
size: -
DNA: TGTGCCTGGCAAGCGGACAGGGGAGCCTACGAGCAGTACTTC
CDR3: CAWQADRGAYEQYF

V: TRBV18
D: -
J: TRBJ1-6
size: -
DNA: TGTGCCAGCTCACCCCAGGGGTCGGGTAATTCACCCCTCCACTTT
CDR3: CASSPQGSGNSPLHF

V: TRBV15
D: TRBD2
J: TRBJ2-5
size: -
DNA: TGTGCCACCAGCGGAGGACTAGCGGGAGGGCCAGGAGAGACCCAGTACTTC
CDR3: CATSGGLAGGPGETQYF

V: TRBV5-5
D: TRBD2
J: TRBJ2-1
size: -
DNA: TGTGCCAGTTCAAAACCGGGACTAGCTTTGAATGAGCAGTTCTTC
CDR3: CASSKPGLALNEQFF

V: TRBV7-9
D: TRBD2
J: TRBJ2-3
size: -
DNA: TGTGCCAGCAGCTTAGCTTCTTTGGGTCTAGCGGGAGCAGATACGCAGTATTTT
CDR3: CASSLASLGLAGADTQYF

V: TRBV5-8
D: TRBD1
J: TRBJ2-3
size: -
DNA: TGTGCCAGCAGCGGGCGGACAGGGTCAGATACGCAGTATTTT
CDR3: CASSGRTGSDTQYF

V: TRBV4-2
D: TRBD2
J: TRBJ2-2
size: -
DNA: TGTGCCAGCAGCCAAGAAGGTACTAGCGGGACGAACACCGGGGAGCTGTTTTTT
CDR3: CASSQEGTSGTNTGELFF

V: TRBV12-5
D: -
J: TRBJ1-1
size: -
DNA: TGTGCTAGTGGTTTGATCGGTGCCACTGAAGCTTTCTTT
CDR3: CASGLIGATEAFF

V: TRBV19
D: -
J: TRBJ2-1
size: -
DNA: TGTGCCAGTCGGGTCCGGTCGGGGCGACTAGACAACAATGAGCAGTTCTTC
CDR3: CASRVRSGRLDNNEQFF

V: TRBV27
D: TRBD1
J: TRBJ1-2
size: -
DNA: TGTGCCAGCAGTTTTTTCGGGACAGGAGGATATGGCTACACCTTC
CDR3: CASSFFGTGGYGYTF

V: TRBV6-2/TRBV6-3
D: -
J: TRBJ1-5
size: -
DNA: TGTGCCAGCAGTTTAGGCCAGACAAACAATCAGCCCCAGCATTTT
CDR3: CASSLGQTNNQPQHF

V: TRBV29-1
D: TRBD2
J: TRBJ2-7
size: few
DNA: TGCAGCGTGGGGGGACTAGCGGGAGGGCCCCTCTACGAGCAGTACTTC
CDR3: CSVGGLAGGPLYEQYF

V: TRBV19
D: -
J: TRBJ1-3
size: -
DNA: TGTGCCAGTAGAGGCTCACGGAGGGACACCATATATTTT
CDR3: CASRGSRRDTIYF

V: TRBV7-6
D: TRBD1
J: TRBJ1-5
size: -
DNA: TGTGCCAGCAGCTCGATACAGGGGTTGGGCAATCAGCCCCAGCATTTT
CDR3: CASSSIQGLGNQPQHF

V: TRBV28
D: TRBD2
J: TRBJ2-3
size: -
DNA: TGTGCCAGCAGTTCACCTCGGACTAGCGGGCGCACAGATACGCAGTATTTT
CDR3: CASSSPRTSGRTDTQYF

V: TRBV2
D: TRBD1
J: TRBJ1-2
size: -
DNA: TGTGCCAGCAGTGGAGGACAGGGTCGGAGCTACACCTTC
CDR3: CASSGGQGRSYTF

V: TRBV25-1
D: -
J: TRBJ2-3
size: few
DNA: TGTGCCAGCAGTGAATTTAAGGGGCGCACAGATACGCAGTATTTT
CDR3: CASSEFKGRTDTQYF

V: TRBV5-6
D: TRBD1
J: TRBJ1-2
size: -
DNA: TGTGCCAGCAGCCCGAGGGACAGGGGGATGTTTAACTATGGCTACACCTTC
CDR3: CASSPRDRGMFNYGYTF

V: TRBV5-1
D: TRBD2
J: TRBJ2-1
size: -
DNA: TGCGCCAGCACCGCTAGCGGATACAATGAGCAGTTCTTC
CDR3: CASTASGYNEQFF

V: TRBV4-2
D: -
J: TRBJ1-5
size: -
DNA: TGTGCCAGCAGCCAAGAAGAGGGAAATAATCAGCCCCAGCATTTT
CDR3: CASSQEEGNNQPQHF

V: TRBV18
D: TRBD1
J: TRBJ1-6
size: -
DNA: TGTGCCAGCTCACCATCGCAGGGGGCCGTTTCACCCCTCCACTTT
CDR3: CASSPSQGAVSPLHF

V: TRBV27
D: TRBD1
J: TRBJ1-6
size: few
DNA: TGTGCCAGCAGTCCAGGGACAGGAATTAATTCACCCCTCCACTTT
CDR3: CASSPGTGINSPLHF

V: TRBV19
D: -
J: TRBJ2-7
size: once
DNA: TGTGCCAGTAGTGCGGCTGATACCGAGCAGTACTTC
CDR3: CASSAADTEQYF

V: TRBV6-6
D: -
J: TRBJ2-7
size: -
DNA: TGTGCCAGCAGTCCCCCCCGAACCGGGGACTCCTACGAGCAGTACTTC
CDR3: CASSPPRTGDSYEQYF

V: TRBV7-2
D: -
J: TRBJ1-1
size: -
DNA: TGTGCCAGCAGGTCAGGCGGGGGACGGAGGATGAACACTGAAGCTTTCTTT
CDR3: CASRSGGGRRMNTEAFF

V: TRBV18
D: TRBD1
J: TRBJ1-2
size: -
DNA: TGTGCCAGCTCACCACGAACAGGGGGATCGGACTATGGCTACACCTTC
CDR3: CASSPRTGGSDYGYTF

V: TRBV19
D: -
J: TRBJ1-5
size: -
DNA: TGTGCCAGCGACAGCCATGGGAAGGATCAGCCCCAGCATTTT
CDR3: CASDSHGKDQPQHF

V: TRBV3-1/TRBV3-2
D: -
J: TRBJ1-5
size: -
DNA: TGTGCCAGCAGCCACGGGGACAATCAGCCCCAGCATTTT
CDR3: CASSHGDNQPQHF

V: TRBV6-1
D: TRBD1
J: TRBJ1-2
size: -
DNA: TGTGCCAGCAGTGGGGTGAGGGGGCCAGACAGATGGGTGCACTATGGCTACACCTTC
CDR3: CASSGVRGPDRWVHYGYTF

V: TRBV7-9
D: TRBD2
J: TRBJ2-1
size: -
DNA: TGTGCCAGCAGCGGGACTAGCTCCGGCAATGAGCAGTTCTTC
CDR3: CASSGTSSGNEQFF